Listed below are T cell receptor beta chains from one sample, sequenced in a study of Graves' ophthalmopathy and Graves' hyperthyroidism. MiXCR, run by TCRdb on the multiplex PCR reads, gives a single entry per CDR3 protein. The sample shows 900,000 to 1,200,000 distinct CDR3 sequences, roughly 35% of them seen only once. Sequenced material: peripheral blood or thyroid tissue (not recorded which). These receptors were obtained from an adult man with Graves' hyperthyroidism. Both conserved end residues are part of each CDR3. D genes are given only for firm matches. A clone size is listed for some rows: how often the clone was seen (once, few, many), or a class if it is expanded.

j_call,clone_size,v_call,d_call,cdr3_aa,cdr3_nt
TRBJ2-7,few,TRBV6-1,-,CASSEDPASYEQYF,TGTGCCAGCAGTGAAGACCCGGCCTCCTACGAGCAGTACTTC
TRBJ2-7,many,TRBV19,-,CASSIVKQGHTYEQYF,TGTGCCAGTAGTATAGTCAAACAGGGACATACCTACGAGCAGTACTTC
TRBJ2-7,many,TRBV19,-,CASSIGYGEQYF,TGTGCCAGTAGTATCGGGTATGGCGAGCAGTACTTC
TRBJ2-7,-,TRBV19,TRBD1,CASSHPAGGEYEQYF,TGTGCCAGTAGCCACCCGGCAGGGGGCGAATACGAGCAGTACTTC
TRBJ2-5,-,TRBV29-1,TRBD1,CSARTGAETQYF,TGCAGCGCTAGGACAGGGGCGGAGACCCAGTACTTC
TRBJ1-3,many,TRBV9,-,CASSPPGSNSGNTIYF,TGTGCCAGCAGCCCGCCTGGGTCGAACTCTGGAAACACCATATATTTT
TRBJ1-1,-,TRBV7-3,-,CASSTSDYTEAFF,TGTGCCAGCAGCACCTCAGATTACACTGAAGCTTTCTTT
TRBJ1-4,-,TRBV11-2,-,CASSQDLLGEKLFF,TGTGCCAGCAGCCAAGATCTATTGGGGGAAAAACTGTTTTTT
TRBJ2-7,-,TRBV4-3,TRBD2,CASSQDWPGGYEQYF,TGCGCCAGCAGCCAAGATTGGCCGGGAGGGTACGAGCAGTACTTC
TRBJ1-1,-,TRBV10-3,-,CATDDLGGAFF,TGTGCCACCGACGACTTGGGGGGAGCTTTCTTT
TRBJ1-6,many,TRBV10-3,TRBD1,CAISDEHGQVFPPLHF,TGTGCCATCAGTGACGAGCACGGACAGGTTTTTCCACCCCTCCACTTT
TRBJ1-1,many,TRBV12-3/TRBV12-4,-,CASRARVVNTEAFF,TGTGCCAGCAGGGCCAGGGTCGTGAACACTGAAGCTTTCTTT
TRBJ1-2,-,TRBV24-1,TRBD1,CATSGSSGQDYGYTF,TGTGCCACCAGTGGCTCCTCGGGACAGGACTATGGCTACACCTTC
TRBJ2-7,many,TRBV10-1,-,CASSDPETYEQYF,TGCGCCAGCAGTGATCCAGAAACCTACGAGCAGTACTTC
TRBJ1-2,-,TRBV25-1,-,CASQTQGTVTF,TGTGCCAGCCAAACACAGGGTACTGTCACCTTC
TRBJ2-5,-,TRBV29-1,TRBD2,CSVHLGGVGRGTQYF,TGCAGCGTCCACCTCGGGGGGGTAGGACGGGGGACCCAGTACTTC
TRBJ2-7,few,TRBV6-2/TRBV6-3,TRBD2,CASSLAGGAVYEQYF,TGTGCCAGCAGTTTAGCGGGAGGGGCCGTCTACGAGCAGTACTTC
TRBJ2-5,-,TRBV7-8,-,CASSLNPGPEQETQYF,TGTGCCAGCAGCTTAAATCCGGGACCGGAGCAAGAGACCCAGTACTTC